This T cell receptor (beta chain) was captured by sequencing in a study of identical twins. Study observations and caveats: Without tracking the same donors, conclusions rested on cross-sectional statistical analysis. Twins' surplus sharing was weaker for beta out-of-frame sequences. Part of the zero-insertion signal could reflect confounding by invariant MAIT and iNKT cells.

TCRdb processed the 5' RACE reads anew with MiXCR; each CDR3 protein has one entry. The sample holds 150,000 or so distinct CDR3 sequences, under 4.5% seen once. This clonotype has ten or more counts. Its specificity is not known. Germline lookup yields CDR1 SQVTM and CDR2 ANQGSEA. The CDR3 runs 12 residues. Trimming removed 0 bases from V and 15 bases from J, with 16 bases in between. Healthy Caucasian individuals made up all the donors. The J gene is TRBJ2-3, the V gene TRBV29-1; D perhaps matches TRBD1 (6 bases). Input material: memory T cells sorted from blood. This sequence originates from a man younger than 35 in good health. CDR3 DNA: TGCAGCGTTGAAGAAGGGTCCACAGGGTGCTATTTT. Amino acids: CSVEEGSTGCYF.